The entry below describes one TCR beta chain. This record comes from a study of T cell repertoires in cytomegalovirus infection. The wider study: Shared public TCR beta signatures pointed to both CMV infection and a matching HLA type.

CDR1 is MNHNY, CDR2 SVGAGI, per germline (reference sequence). This CDR3 comprises 15 residues. V was shortened by 5 bases and J by 1 base, with 14 bases between the two germline ends. Using its own MiXCR run on the reads, TCRdb lists one record per CDR3 protein. The sample records about 440,000 distinct CDR3 sequences, about 33% being singletons. The genes are TRBV6-6 and TRBJ2-5; D perhaps matches TRBD1 (6 bases). The sequencing input was PBMCs. This receptor was identified in a human donor in good health (CMV status not recorded). Some clones in this sample may be carry-over from other donors' samples. The CDR3 protein is CASSQRQATQETQYF. In DNA, the CDR3 is TGTGCCAGCAGTCAAAGACAGGCTACCCAAGAGACCCAGTACTTC.